What follows are 29 T cell receptor beta chains derived from one specimen sequenced in a study of a mutant IDH1 vaccine in newly diagnosed glioma. Some clones are missing from TCRdb's copy, which holds only in-frame ones; the method was immunoSEQ multiplex PCR. The repertoire holds about 68,000 clones, with 79% as singletons. The time point here: baseline, week 1 (first vaccination visit). Documented treatment: pre-vaccination baseline after standard-of-care therapy. The specimen comprised PBMCs, sampled from a glioma patient treated with radiotherapy, temozolomide or both. The receptors derive from a man aged 45 to 65 with glioma.

The gene calls are TRBV10-3 and TRBJ2-7; 13 positions agree with TRBD2. The CDR3 runs to 15 residues. J was trimmed by 2 bases and V by 6 bases; bases with no gene match: 4. In germline, CDR1 is ENHRY, CDR2 SYGVKD. DNA for the CDR3: TGTGCCATCAGCCGGACTAGCGGGGGACCCTACGAGCAGTACTTC. Translating it yields CAISRTSGGPYEQYF.

This clone was counted a single time. The chain has TRBV7-9 and TRBJ1-5; TRBD1 aligns across 10 bases. The CDR3 has 17 amino acids. J gave up 2 bases and V 3 bases, and 7 bases lay outside the gene matches. CDR1 is SEHNR and CDR2 is FQNEAQ in the germline V gene (reference sequence). The CDR3: CASSFWTGGLGNQPQHF. CDR3 in DNA: TGTGCCAGCAGCTTCTGGACAGGGGGTTTGGGCAATCAGCCCCAGCATTTT. Using reference TRBV7-9 and TRBJ1-5 for the parts outside the CDR3, the full variable domain is DTGVSQNPRHKITKRGQNVTFRCDPISEHNRLYWYRQTLGQGPEFLTYFQNEAQLEKSRLLSDRFSAERPKGSFSTLEIQRTEQGDSAMYLCASSFWTGGLGNQPQHFGDGTRLSIL.

The chain combines TRBV11-2 with TRBJ1-1; D is unresolved. The V and J ends lost 4 bases and 0 bases respectively, with 9 bases between them. This CDR3 contains 14 residues. Per the germline V gene, CDR1 is SGHAT and CDR2 is FQNNGV. The DNA of the CDR3 is TGTGCCAGCAGCTCCCGACGGATGAACACTGAAGCTTTCTTT. Protein: CASSSRRMNTEAFF.

This chain links TRBV2 with TRBJ2-4; D is unresolved. From germline, CDR1 is SNHLY and CDR2 FYNNEI. Between the trimmed V and J ends, which lost 6 bases and 8 bases, there was a span of 11 bases. The CDR3 covers 12 residues. As DNA, the CDR3 is TGTGCCAGCAGCCTAGTCACCGACATTCAGTACTTC. As protein: CASSLVTDIQYF.

This clone has at least ten counts. J is TRBJ2-4 and V is TRBV7-3; D possibly corresponds to TRBD1 (5 bases). The CDR3 spans 13 residues. The ends were cut back, 2 bases at V and 3 bases at J, with 5 bases in the middle. In germline, CDR1 is SGHTA, CDR2 FQGTGA. CDR3 region: CASSLQGKNIQYF. CDR3 sequence (DNA): TGTGCCAGCAGCTTACAGGGCAAAAACATTCAGTACTTC.

The chain couples TRBV18 to TRBJ2-7; tentative D call: TRBD1 (5 bases). The CDR3 runs to 13 residues. Germline values: CDR1 KGHSH, CDR2 LQKENI. V was pared by 2 bases and J by 5 bases, with 10 bases between. The CDR3 region is CASSPSGKHEQYF. The CDR3 DNA is TGTGCCAGCTCACCATCAGGGAAGCACGAGCAGTACTTC. Variable domain in full (rest from reference TRBV18 and TRBJ2-7): NAGVMQNPRHLVRRRGQEARLRCSPMKGHSHVYWYRQLPEEGLKFMVYLQKENIIDESGMPKERFSAEFPKEGPSILRIQQVVRGDSAAYFCASSPSGKHEQYFGPGTRLTVT.

The chain has TRBV27 and TRBJ1-2, with D possibly TRBD1 on 5 matching bases. CDR1 MNHEY and CDR2 SMNVEV come from the germline V gene (reference sequence). With 5 bases removed from V and 1 base from J, the gap between germline ends came to 14 bases. This CDR3 region has 15 residues. In DNA form, the CDR3 reads TGTGCCAGCAGTGCAAAAACAGGCATTAACTATGGCTACACCTTC. It translates to CASSAKTGINYGYTF.

The genes are TRBV6-5 and TRBJ2-2, with a tentative D call TRBD1 (5 bases). Germline V gene sequence: CDR1 MNHEY, CDR2 SVGAGI. The CDR3 consists of 14 residues. V lost 5 bases to trimming and J lost 6 bases, with 13 bases between them. CDR3 coding DNA: TGTGCCAGCAGTGTCTCAGGGTGGGCCGGGGAGCTGTTTTTT. It yields the protein CASSVSGWAGELFF.

The chain recombines TRBV6-1 with TRBJ1-1; tentative D call: TRBD1 (5 bases). CDR1 is MNHNS and CDR2 is SASEGT in the germline V gene. The CDR3 consists of 13 residues. V dropped 4 bases and J dropped 1 base, with 7 bases sitting between them. As DNA, the CDR3 is TGTGCCAGCAGTGTGGGGGGGAACACTGAAGCTTTCTTT. Protein product: CASSVGGNTEAFF.

The genes are TRBV7-9 and TRBJ2-3; 10 bases match TRBD2. J was trimmed by 4 bases and V by 4 bases; bases with no gene match: 5. CDR1 and CDR2 (germline): SEHNR, FQNEAQ (reference sequence). The CDR3 is 15 residues long. CDR3 DNA: TGTGCCAGCAGCTCGCAGCGGGGGGGAGCAGATACGCAGTATTTT. Translated: CASSSQRGGADTQYF.

The CDR3, as DNA: TGTGCCAGCAGTCCAGGGCCCGGGGAGCTGTTTTTT. Translating it yields CASSPGPGELFF. This chain links TRBV7-2 with TRBJ2-2; TRBD1 might be the D (5 bases). V lost 6 bases and J lost 6, with 8 bases in between. CDR1 and CDR2 from the germline V gene are SGHTA and FQGNSA. CDR3 length: 12 amino acids.

V usage is TRBV27 and J usage is TRBJ2-7, with TRBD2 as a possible D gene (6 bases). V was cut by 6 bases and J by 6 bases, with 15 bases left in between. The CDR3 has 13 amino acids. Germline V gene data show CDR1 as MNHEY and CDR2 as SMNVEV (reference sequence). The CDR3 is CASRGGWVGEQYF. In nucleotides, the CDR3 is TGTGCCAGCAGGGGGGGTTGGGTGGGCGAGCAGTACTTC.

The chain is built from TRBV10-3 and TRBJ1-1, with D possibly matching TRBD1 (5 bases). Between the trimmed V and J ends, which lost 0 bases and 0 bases, there was a span of 8 bases. From germline, CDR1 is ENHRY and CDR2 SYGVKD. This CDR3 has 15 amino acids. The CDR3 coding sequence is TGTGCCATCAGTGAGTCGGGGCAGATGAACACTGAAGCTTTCTTT. Translating it yields CAISESGQMNTEAFF.

Here the CDR3 reads CASSLDPGRDYGYTF. CDR3 in DNA: TGTGCCAGCAGCTTGGATCCGGGGCGGGACTATGGCTACACCTTC. The rearrangement joins TRBV5-4 to TRBJ1-2; perhaps TRBD1 as D (5 bases). The CDR3 spans 15 residues. Germline V CDR1 and CDR2: SGHNT, YYREEE (reference sequence). The ends were cut back, 0 bases at V and 3 bases at J, with 12 bases in the middle.

The chain has TRBV28 and TRBJ2-7; TRBD2 agrees at 8 bases. V lost 2 bases, J lost 0 bases, and 3 bases stayed unmatched. Germline CDR1 is MDHEN and CDR2 is SYDVKM. The length of the CDR3 is 15 residues. CDR3 nucleotide sequence: TGTGCCAGCAGTTTAATTCGGGGGGGCTCCTACGAGCAGTACTTC. Translating gives CASSLIRGGSYEQYF. The full variable domain, with the rest looked up from reference TRBV28 and TRBJ2-7, is DVKVTQSSRYLVKRTGEKVFLECVQDMDHENMFWYRQDPGLGLRLIYFSYDVKMKEKGDIPEGYSVSREKKERFSLILESASTNQTSMYLCASSLIRGGSYEQYFGPGTRLTVT.

This chain joins TRBV5-1 and TRBJ2-3, with TRBD1 matching over 9 bases. Germline V gene lookup returns CDR1 SGHRS and CDR2 YFSETQ. This CDR3 spans 15 amino acids. The V and J ends lost 7 bases and 1 base, in that order; junction bases with no gene match: 7. DNA for the CDR3: TGCGCCAGCTCCAAACAGGGGGCGGGCACAGATACGCAGTATTTT. Its protein is CASSKQGAGTDTQYF. The variable domain in full, completed from reference TRBV5-1 and TRBJ2-3, reads KAGVTQTPRYLIKTRGQQVTLSCSPISGHRSVSWYQQTPGQGLQFLFEYFSETQRNKGNFPGRFSGRQFSNSRSEMNVSTLELGDSALYLCASSKQGAGTDTQYFGPGTRLTVL.

The gene calls are TRBV2 and TRBJ1-1; no clear D gene. This CDR3 region has 13 residues. Trimming stripped 3 bases from V and 1 base from J, with 6 bases between. Germline assignment: CDR1 SNHLY and CDR2 FYNNEI. Here the CDR3 DNA reads TGTGCCAGCAGTGATTGGGGGAACACTGAAGCTTTCTTT. This codes for CASSDWGNTEAFF.

The CDR3 protein is CASSEWNTEAFF. Here the CDR3 DNA reads TGTGCCAGCAGTGAATGGAACACTGAAGCTTTCTTT. The chain employs TRBV2 and TRBJ1-1; D gene ambiguous. Trimming removed 2 bases from V and 1 base from J, with 2 bases in between. The CDR3 totals 12 residues. Germline loops: CDR1 SNHLY, CDR2 FYNNEI.

V is TRBV29-1 and J is TRBJ2-3; D is unresolved. Germline CDR1 and CDR2: SQVTM and ANQGSEA. The length of the CDR3 is 15 residues. V was clipped by 4 bases and J by 0 bases, with 14 bases between them. For the CDR3, the DNA is TGCAGCGTTGCCCCCCCGTCCGCTAGCACAGATACGCAGTATTTT. Translated, it gives CSVAPPSASTDTQYF.

The chain joins TRBV19 to TRBJ2-1, with 9 bases lining up with TRBD1. CDR1 is LNHDA and CDR2 is SQIVND in the germline V gene (reference sequence). The CDR3 covers 17 residues. V shed 5 bases, J shed 8 bases, and the junction held 16 bases outside the gene matches. Here the CDR3 reads CASSPQRGTGSTHEQFF. Here the CDR3 DNA reads TGTGCCAGTAGTCCCCAAAGGGGGACAGGGAGCACCCATGAGCAGTTCTTC.

J is TRBJ2-5 and V is TRBV29-1; D not certain. The length of the CDR3 is 12 residues. Trimming cost V 6 bases and J 5 bases, with 13 bases left between them. Germline CDR1 reads SQVTM; CDR2 reads ANQGSEA. The CDR3 here is CSVRLDGETQYF. The CDR3 DNA sequence: TGCAGCGTCCGACTGGATGGGGAGACCCAGTACTTC.

The chain is built from TRBV4-2 and TRBJ2-3; 9 bases line up with TRBD2. Germline-derived CDR1 and CDR2 are LGHNA and YNFKEQ. The CDR3 is 15 residues long. J gave up 0 bases and V 4 bases, and 2 bases lay outside the gene matches. The CDR3 loop is CASSLSGGSTDTQYF. In nucleotides, the CDR3 is TGTGCCAGCAGCCTTAGCGGGGGAAGCACAGATACGCAGTATTTT.

The table lists this clone with a few counts. The chain is built from TRBV28 and TRBJ1-1, with D tentatively TRBD1 (6 bases). Trimming cost V 6 bases and J 0 bases, with 23 bases left between them. The CDR3 is 18 residues long. CDR1 and CDR2 from the germline V gene are MDHEN and SYDVKM. CDR3 sequence: CASRSTISGVLMNTEAFF. CDR3 bases: TGTGCCAGCAGATCCACAATTTCAGGGGTCCTCATGAACACTGAAGCTTTCTTT.

J is TRBJ2-2 and V is TRBV2; D not resolved. The CDR3 has 12 residues. Germline-derived CDR1 and CDR2 are SNHLY and FYNNEI. The V end was cut by 11 bases, the J end by 9 bases, with 16 bases between. This CDR3 is CAGISVGWELFF. CDR3 bases: TGTGCCGGGATATCGGTGGGATGGGAGCTGTTTTTT.

This chain connects TRBV29-1 to TRBJ1-2; maybe TRBD1 (6 bases). CDR3 length: 16 residues. Between the trimmed V and J ends, which lost 7 bases and 0 bases, there was a span of 21 bases. The germline gives CDR1 SQVTM, CDR2 ANQGSEA. CDR3 nucleotide sequence: TGCAGCGGACAGGCGTACGGGACTTGGGCTAACTATGGCTACACCTTC. Residues: CSGQAYGTWANYGYTF.

This rearrangement joins TRBV5-5 to TRBJ1-2; 10 nucleotides line up with TRBD1. Germline V CDR1 and CDR2: SGHKS, YYEKEE (reference sequence). The CDR3 is 15 residues long. Germline trimming cut 3 bases from V and 5 bases from J; bases unmatched to any gene: 7. This CDR3 is CASSSVPGQGYGYTF. CDR3 sequence (DNA): TGTGCCAGCAGCTCTGTACCGGGACAGGGGTATGGCTACACCTTC.

The chain combines TRBV4-1 with TRBJ2-5; unclear D gene. Trimming shortened V by 0 bases and J by 5 bases, and 10 bases separated the two germline ends. Germline-derived CDR1 and CDR2 are MGHRA and YSYEKL. The CDR3 is 14 residues long. CDR3 protein: CASSQEGARETQYF. The CDR3 DNA follows: TGCGCCAGCAGCCAAGAAGGAGCCAGGGAGACCCAGTACTTC.

The J gene is TRBJ1-2, the V gene TRBV27; D remains ambiguous. Trimming left V 2 bases short and J 7 bases short, with 14 bases between. This CDR3 contains 14 residues. CDR1 MNHEY and CDR2 SMNVEV come from the germline V gene (reference sequence). CDR3 sequence reads: CASSLSLGLGGYTF. As DNA, the CDR3 is TGTGCCAGCAGTTTAAGCCTCGGGTTAGGTGGCTACACCTTC.

This clone has just one count. This sequence joins TRBV29-1 and TRBJ2-3; the match to TRBD1 covers 9 bases. V was pared by 6 bases and J by 4 bases, with 11 bases of the junction left unmatched. The CDR3 loop spans 15 amino acids. Germline-derived CDR1 and CDR2 are SQVTM and ANQGSEA. CDR3: CSVDQGQGPADTQYF. The DNA for the CDR3 is TGCAGCGTGGACCAGGGACAGGGTCCCGCAGATACGCAGTATTTT.